A single sample is the source of the 30 T cell receptor beta chains below, sequenced in a study of OX40 agonist ivuxolimab in advanced cancers. Clones were read by immunoSEQ multiplex PCR, and TCRdb kept only the in-frame ones, dropping some. The data show approximately 70,000 clones, around 94% seen once. Sequences were derived from CD4+ or CD8+ T cells sorted from blood, sampled in a trial of the OX40 agonist ivuxolimab. These receptors all stem from an adult with an advanced solid tumor such as melanoma, head and neck, liver or kidney cancer.

The table lists this clone with a count of one. CDR3 nucleotides: TGTGCCAGCAGTGCCTTGAGAGGCACAGATACGCAGTATTTT. As protein: CASSALRGTDTQYF. The chain joins TRBV28 to TRBJ2-3; D is ambiguous. Germline loops: CDR1 MDHEN, CDR2 SYDVKM. The CDR3 is 14 residues long. Between the trimmed V and J ends, which lost 5 bases and 1 base, there was a span of 10 bases.

The chain recombines TRBV4-3 with TRBJ1-2; no clear D. CDR1 is LGHNA, CDR2 YSLEER, per germline. V dropped 1 base and J dropped 5 bases, with 17 bases sitting between them. The CDR3 is 16 amino acids. The DNA for the CDR3 is TGCGCCAGCAGCCAAGTGAGCCGTGGAGAGAAATATGGCTACACCTTC. Translated: CASSQVSRGEKYGYTF.

The chain joins TRBV19 to TRBJ1-1; unclear D gene. In germline, CDR1 is LNHDA, CDR2 SQIVND (reference sequence). V was trimmed by 5 bases and J by 8 bases, leaving 15 bases between them. The CDR3 loop spans 13 amino acids. The CDR3 protein is CASSGQQRPEAFF. The CDR3 DNA follows: TGTGCCAGTAGTGGTCAGCAACGGCCCGAAGCTTTCTTT.

The V call is TRBV25-1, the J call TRBJ2-1, with 8 bases identical to TRBD2. Germline loops: CDR1 MGHDK, CDR2 SYGVNS. The CDR3 is 15 amino acids. V lost 3 bases and J lost 3; bases outside the gene matches: 4. The CDR3 sequence: CASSDRGGYYNEQFF. The CDR3 region has the DNA TGTGCCAGCAGTGATCGCGGGGGGTACTACAATGAGCAGTTCTTC. Drawing the rest from reference TRBV25-1 and TRBJ2-1, the complete variable domain is EADIYQTPRYLVIGTGKKITLECSQTMGHDKMYWYQQDPGMELHLIHYSYGVNSTEKGDLSSESTVSRIRTEHFPLTLESARPSHTSQYLCASSDRGGYYNEQFFGPGTRLTVL.

The V gene is TRBV27, the J gene TRBJ2-5, with D maybe TRBD1 (7 bases). The ends were cut back, 0 bases at V and 4 bases at J, with 27 bases in the middle. Germline V gene sequence: CDR1 MNHEY, CDR2 SMNVEV (reference sequence). CDR3 length: 20 residues. This CDR3 is CASSLSFPEADAGGRETQYF. The CDR3 DNA follows: TGTGCCAGCAGTTTATCGTTTCCTGAAGCCGACGCAGGGGGGCGAGAGACCCAGTACTTC.

The chain carries TRBV5-1 and TRBJ2-7, with 10 bases identical to TRBD2. This CDR3 comprises 13 residues. V lost 5 bases and J lost 5; bases outside the gene matches: 4. Germline values: CDR1 SGHRS, CDR2 YFSETQ. The CDR3 region has the DNA TGCGCCAGCAGTTCTAGCGGGAGCAACGAGCAGTACTTC. It yields the protein CASSSSGSNEQYF.

In the case of this clone: Likely a read error: the CDR3 ends without its conserved phenylalanine or tryptophan. The V gene is TRBV19, the J gene TRBJ1-2, with no clear D. CDR1 and CDR2 (germline): LNHDA, SQIVND (reference sequence). V lost 3 bases and J 7 bases, leaving 9 bases between the germline ends. The CDR3 is made up of 12 amino acids. The CDR3 is CASSILNLGYTS. The DNA for the CDR3 is TGTGCCAGTAGTATCCTGAATCTTGGCTACACCTCC.

This chain links TRBV4-3 with TRBJ1-2, with TRBD1 as a possible D gene (5 bases). Germline CDR1 reads LGHNA; CDR2 reads YSLEER. The CDR3 totals 14 residues. Trimming pared 0 bases from V and 10 bases from J, leaving 15 bases between. This CDR3 is CASSQDDREVAYTF. The CDR3 bases are TGCGCCAGCAGCCAAGATGACAGAGAGGTGGCCTACACCTTC.

The chain is built from TRBV9 and TRBJ1-1; D call uncertain. This CDR3 has 15 residues. Germline V gene lookup returns CDR1 SGDLS and CDR2 YYNGEE. The V and J ends lost 0 bases and 0 bases respectively, with 9 bases between them. The CDR3 loop is CASSVGAVLNTEAFF. The CDR3 DNA reads TGTGCCAGCAGCGTAGGGGCGGTGTTGAACACTGAAGCTTTCTTT. The whole variable domain, filled in from reference TRBV9 and TRBJ1-1, reads DSGVTQTPKHLITATGQRVTLRCSPRSGDLSVYWYQQSLDQGLQFLIQYYNGEERAKGNILERFSAQQFPDLHSELNLSSLELGDSALYFCASSVGAVLNTEAFFGQGTRLTVV.

This clone was counted once. This chain uses TRBV27 with TRBJ2-5; 12 nucleotides match TRBD2. Trimming removed 4 bases from V and 5 bases from J; junction bases left unmatched: 8. Germline CDR1 is MNHEY and CDR2 is SMNVEV (reference sequence). This CDR3 is 16 amino acids long. The CDR3 region has the DNA TGTGCCAGCAGTTCTGGACTAGCGGGAAGCGCGGAGACCCAGTACTTC. Translated, it gives CASSSGLAGSAETQYF.

The chain is built from TRBV7-8 and TRBJ2-7; D is undetermined. The V end lost 5 bases, the J end lost 7 bases, and 24 bases lay between the germline ends. Per germline, CDR1 SGHVS and CDR2 FQNEAQ. The CDR3 covers 16 residues. In nucleotides, the CDR3 is TGTGCCAGCAGCCCGACCGAGGCGTCGTTATCCTCTGAGCAGTACTTC. Protein: CASSPTEASLSSEQYF. The whole variable domain, remainder taken from reference TRBV7-8 and TRBJ2-7, is GAGVSQSPRYKVAKRGQDVALRCDPISGHVSLFWYQQALGQGPEFLTYFQNEAQLDKSGLPSDRFFAERPEGSVSTLKIQRTQQEDSAVYLCASSPTEASLSSEQYFGPGTRLTVT.

The chain has TRBV27 and TRBJ2-1; D not certain. The CDR3 spans 16 residues. Trimming removed 2 bases at V and 0 bases at J, with 11 bases between. Germline loops: CDR1 MNHEY, CDR2 SMNVEV (reference sequence). For the CDR3, the DNA is TGTGCCAGCAGTTTAGTAGCTGGAAGCTCCTACAATGAGCAGTTCTTC. It yields the protein CASSLVAGSSYNEQFF.

CDR3 in amino acids: CASSVGMSGNNYGYTF. The CDR3 DNA sequence: TGTGCCAGCAGCGTAGGCATGTCAGGAAATAACTATGGCTACACCTTC. This chain joins TRBV9 and TRBJ1-2, with D uncertain. This CDR3 comprises 16 residues. Germline V gene lookup returns CDR1 SGDLS and CDR2 YYNGEE. The germline V and J ends were trimmed by 0 bases and 1 base, with 13 bases remaining between them.

V usage is TRBV6-5 and J usage is TRBJ1-1; D is unresolved. V was clipped by 0 bases and J by 2 bases, with 10 bases between them. The CDR3 has 15 amino acids. Germline V gene lookup returns CDR1 MNHEY and CDR2 SVGAGI. This chain's CDR3 is CASSYSRSGNTEAFF. The CDR3 DNA reads as TGTGCCAGCAGTTACTCGAGATCAGGCAACACTGAAGCTTTCTTT.

The genes are TRBV7-3 and TRBJ2-3; the D gene is possibly TRBD2 (7 bases). Germline lookup yields CDR1 SGHTA and CDR2 FQGTGA. The V and J ends lost 5 bases and 2 bases respectively, with 20 bases between them. The length of the CDR3 is 17 residues. CDR3 sequence (DNA): TGTGCCAGCAGCGCTCTAGGGGGGGAACCCTACACAGATACGCAGTATTTT. Translation: CASSALGGEPYTDTQYF.

The rearrangement joins TRBV11-2 to TRBJ2-5; 11 bases align to TRBD2. This CDR3 has 16 residues. V was pared by 6 bases and J by 4 bases, with 10 bases of the junction left unmatched. Per germline, CDR1 SGHAT and CDR2 FQNNGV. The CDR3 loop is CASSHSSGGAGETQYF. The CDR3 coding sequence is TGTGCCAGCAGTCACAGTAGCGGGGGGGCCGGAGAGACCCAGTACTTC.

The rearrangement links TRBV7-9 to TRBJ1-3; D is perhaps TRBD1 (5 bases). CDR1 and CDR2 from the germline V gene are SEHNR and FQNEAQ (reference sequence). The CDR3 has 16 residues. Trimming removed 1 base from V and 2 bases from J, with 12 bases in between. The CDR3 sequence is CASSLGGAFPGNTIYF. The CDR3 DNA reads TGTGCCAGCAGCTTAGGAGGGGCGTTCCCTGGAAACACCATATATTTT.

The CDR3 reads CASSSGYIGQGMGSAEAFF. The CDR3, as DNA: TGTGCCAGCAGCTCCGGCTATATAGGACAGGGAATGGGATCTGCTGAAGCTTTCTTT. The V gene is TRBV5-4, the J gene TRBJ1-1, with 8 bases fitting TRBD1. The germline CDR1 and CDR2 sequences are SGHNT and YYREEE (reference sequence). The V gene end was trimmed by 3 bases and the J gene end by 6 bases; junction bases not matched to a gene: 22. This CDR3 has 19 residues.

The V gene is TRBV9, the J gene TRBJ1-3; D is ambiguous. Germline V gene lookup returns CDR1 SGDLS and CDR2 YYNGEE. CDR3 size: 15 residues. With 5 bases removed from V and 4 bases from J, the gap between germline ends came to 16 bases. The CDR3 bases are TGTGCCAGCAGGGCGGGTGAGGGCGTAGGAAACACCATATATTTT. Amino acid sequence: CASRAGEGVGNTIYF.

The chain employs TRBV7-9 and TRBJ1-6; D is uncertain. V lost 1 base and J lost 9, with 4 bases in between. Germline CDR1 and CDR2: SEHNR and FQNEAQ (reference sequence). This CDR3 has 12 amino acids. The CDR3 sequence is CASSLGVSPLHF. CDR3 bases: TGTGCCAGCAGCTTAGGGGTTTCACCCCTCCACTTT.

This chain links TRBV27 with TRBJ2-1; 12 nucleotides align to TRBD2. The germline CDR1 and CDR2 sequences are MNHEY and SMNVEV (reference sequence). This CDR3 has 14 amino acids. V trimming: 7 bases; J trimming: 9 bases; junction bases outside the gene matches: 7. The chain's CDR3 is CASTTSGGGVEQFF. In DNA form, the CDR3 reads TGTGCCAGCACGACTAGCGGGGGAGGTGTTGAGCAGTTCTTC.

As for this clone: Other DNA sequences in the same sample also yield this CDR3. The chain uses TRBV4-1 and TRBJ2-5, with D tentatively TRBD1 or TRBD2 (6 bases each). Germline CDR1 reads MGHRA; CDR2 reads YSYEKL. CDR3 length equals 14 residues. Trimming took 1 base from V and 5 from J, leaving 11 bases between them. DNA for the CDR3: TGCGCCAGCAGCCAAGTTGGGGGGCTGGAGACCCAGTACTTC. Translated, it gives CASSQVGGLETQYF.

The CDR3 DNA follows: TGCGCCAGCAGACCCAGCGGGGGGGGTACGAATGAGCAGTTCTTC. Residues: CASRPSGGGTNEQFF. This chain connects TRBV4-3 to TRBJ2-1, with TRBD2 identical over 10 bases. J lost 7 bases, V lost 6 bases, and 9 bases had no gene match. The germline CDR1 and CDR2 sequences are LGHNA and YSLEER. This CDR3 has 15 residues.

The rearrangement links TRBV19 to TRBJ2-7; TRBD1 agrees at 7 bases. Trimming cost V 10 bases and J 3 bases; bases outside gene matches: 9. Germline lookup yields CDR1 LNHDA and CDR2 SQIVND (reference sequence). The CDR3 loop spans 13 amino acids. This chain's CDR3 is CATGTALLYEQYF. CDR3 DNA: TGTGCCACCGGGACAGCTCTTCTCTACGAGCAGTACTTC.

The chain carries TRBV4-3 and TRBJ1-4; the match to TRBD1 covers 9 bases. CDR1 LGHNA and CDR2 YSLEER come from the germline V gene. V dropped 0 bases and J dropped 7; count of bases not matched to a gene: 9. The CDR3 runs to 17 residues. CDR3 in amino acids: CASSQENWGQGTEKLFF. As DNA, the CDR3 is TGCGCCAGCAGCCAAGAGAACTGGGGACAGGGTACTGAAAAACTGTTTTTT.

V usage is TRBV4-1 and J usage is TRBJ1-1, with D possibly TRBD1 on 6 matching bases. The CDR3 runs 15 residues. Germline CDR1 MGHRA, CDR2 YSYEKL. V lost 2 bases and J lost 1, with 11 bases in between. The CDR3 sequence: CASSQTPGANTEAFF. DNA of the CDR3: TGCGCCAGCAGCCAAACGCCAGGGGCGAACACTGAAGCTTTCTTT.

The V and J genes are TRBV6-4 and TRBJ1-6, with TRBD1 identical over 7 bases. The CDR3 is made up of 14 amino acids. Losses at the gene ends were 6 bases for V and 7 bases for J; bases not matched to a gene: 6. Germline V gene data show CDR1 as MRHNA and CDR2 as SNTAGT. CDR3 bases: TGTGCCAGCAGAACAGGGGAAGACAATTCACCCCTCCACTTT. This sequence encodes CASRTGEDNSPLHF.

V is TRBV27 and J is TRBJ2-3; D assignment may be TRBD1 or TRBD2 (5 bases each). Germline CDR1 and CDR2: MNHEY and SMNVEV (reference sequence). CDR3 length: 16 amino acids. V was trimmed by 0 bases and J by 4 bases, leaving 14 bases between them. The CDR3 sequence: CASSLSGTPVADTQYF. The CDR3 DNA follows: TGTGCCAGCAGTTTATCAGGGACCCCCGTTGCAGATACGCAGTATTTT.

The chain links TRBV4-3 to TRBJ1-1; D is ambiguous. CDR1 is LGHNA, CDR2 YSLEER, per germline. The length of the CDR3 is 17 residues. V was cut by 0 bases and J by 2 bases, with 16 bases left in between. The CDR3 sequence: CASSQDSGPPTNTEAFF. The CDR3 coding sequence is TGCGCCAGCAGCCAAGATTCGGGCCCCCCCACCAACACTGAAGCTTTCTTT.

The chain has TRBV6-6 and TRBJ2-7, with 7 bases aligning to TRBD1. In germline, CDR1 is MNHNY, CDR2 SVGAGI (reference sequence). The V segment lost 4 bases and the J segment 2 bases; nucleotides outside the gene matches: 8. The CDR3 spans 15 residues. In DNA, the CDR3 is TGTGCCAGCAGTTCCCGCCCGGGACAGCCCTACGAGCAGTACTTC. Amino acids: CASSSRPGQPYEQYF.